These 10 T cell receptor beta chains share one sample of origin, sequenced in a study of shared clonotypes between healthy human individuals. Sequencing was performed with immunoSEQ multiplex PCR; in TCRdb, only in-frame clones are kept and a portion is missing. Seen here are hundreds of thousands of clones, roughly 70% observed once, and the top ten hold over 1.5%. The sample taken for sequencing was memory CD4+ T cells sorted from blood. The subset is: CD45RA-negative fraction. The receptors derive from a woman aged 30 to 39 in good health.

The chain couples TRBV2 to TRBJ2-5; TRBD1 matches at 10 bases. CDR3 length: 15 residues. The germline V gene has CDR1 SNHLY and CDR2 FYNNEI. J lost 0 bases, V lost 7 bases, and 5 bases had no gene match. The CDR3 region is CASTRDRGHQETQYF. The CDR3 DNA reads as TGTGCCAGCACAAGGGACAGGGGCCACCAAGAGACCCAGTACTTC.

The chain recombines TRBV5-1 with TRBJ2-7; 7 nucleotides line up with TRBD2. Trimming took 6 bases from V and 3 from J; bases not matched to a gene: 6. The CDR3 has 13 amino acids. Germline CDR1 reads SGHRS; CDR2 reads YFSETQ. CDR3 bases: TGCGCCAGCAAGGCCGGGACTAACTACGAGCAGTACTTC. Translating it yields CASKAGTNYEQYF.

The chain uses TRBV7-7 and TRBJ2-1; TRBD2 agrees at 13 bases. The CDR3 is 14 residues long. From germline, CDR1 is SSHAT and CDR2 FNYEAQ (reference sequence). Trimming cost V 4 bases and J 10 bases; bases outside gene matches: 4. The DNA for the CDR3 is TGTGCCAGCAGCTCAGAGGGACTAGCGGGGGAGCAGTTCTTC. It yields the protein CASSSEGLAGEQFF.

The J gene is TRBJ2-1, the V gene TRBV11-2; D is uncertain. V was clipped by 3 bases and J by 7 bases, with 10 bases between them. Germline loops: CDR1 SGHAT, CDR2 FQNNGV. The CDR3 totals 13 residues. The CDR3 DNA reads TGTGCCAGCAGCTTGGGGTTAGGGAATGAGCAGTTCTTC. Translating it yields CASSLGLGNEQFF.

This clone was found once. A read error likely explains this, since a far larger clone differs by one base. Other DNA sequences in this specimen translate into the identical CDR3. The CDR3: CASSSGSGANVLTF. The CDR3 DNA reads TGCGCCAGCAGCTCAGGCTCTGGGGCCAACGTCCTGACTTTC. This chain uses TRBV5-1 with TRBJ2-6; D gene uncertain. The CDR3 loop spans 14 amino acids. V was shortened by 3 bases and J by 0 bases, with 4 bases between the two germline ends. Per the germline V gene, CDR1 is SGHRS and CDR2 is YFSETQ.

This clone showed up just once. As DNA, the CDR3 is TGTGCCAGTACAGGACAGGGTCACACCGGGGAGCTGTTTTTT. Amino acids: CASTGQGHTGELFF. This rearrangement joins TRBV19 to TRBJ2-2; 8 bases match TRBD1. The CDR3 consists of 14 residues. The V segment lost 7 bases and the J segment 3 bases; nucleotides outside the gene matches: 4. Looked up from germline, CDR1 is LNHDA and CDR2 is SQIVND (reference sequence).

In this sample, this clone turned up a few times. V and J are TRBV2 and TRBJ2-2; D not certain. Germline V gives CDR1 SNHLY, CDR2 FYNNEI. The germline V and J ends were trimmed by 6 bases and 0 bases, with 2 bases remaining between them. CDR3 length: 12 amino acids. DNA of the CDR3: TGTGCCAGCAGGACGAACACCGGGGAGCTGTTTTTT. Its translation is CASRTNTGELFF. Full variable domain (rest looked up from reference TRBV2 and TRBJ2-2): EPEVTQTPSHQVTQMGQEVILRCVPISNHLYFYWYRQILGQKVEFLVSFYNNEISEKSEIFDDQFSVERPDGSNFTLKIRSTKLEDSAMYFCASRTNTGELFFGEGSRLTVL.

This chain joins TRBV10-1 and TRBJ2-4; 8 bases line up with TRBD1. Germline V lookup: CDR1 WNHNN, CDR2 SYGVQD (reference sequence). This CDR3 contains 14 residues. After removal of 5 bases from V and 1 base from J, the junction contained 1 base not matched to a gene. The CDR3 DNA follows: TGCGCCAGCAGTCAGGGGGCGGCCAAAAACATTCAGTACTTC. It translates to CASSQGAAKNIQYF.

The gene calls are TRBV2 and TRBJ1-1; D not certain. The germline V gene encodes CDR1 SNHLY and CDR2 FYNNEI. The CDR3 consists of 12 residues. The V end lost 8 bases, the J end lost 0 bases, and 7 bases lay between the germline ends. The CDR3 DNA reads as TGTGCCAGCGAACAGATGAACACTGAAGCTTTCTTT. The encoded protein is CASEQMNTEAFF.

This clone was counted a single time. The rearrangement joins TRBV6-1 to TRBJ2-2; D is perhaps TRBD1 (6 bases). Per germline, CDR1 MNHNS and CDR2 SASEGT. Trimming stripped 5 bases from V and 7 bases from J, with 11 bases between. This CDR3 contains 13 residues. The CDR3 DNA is TGTGCCAGCAGTCTGGGGGACATCGGGGAGCTGTTTTTT. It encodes CASSLGDIGELFF.